This T cell receptor beta chain was retrieved from a study of OX40 agonist ivuxolimab in advanced cancers. Study-level points and caveats: Mean expanded clone counts were higher in CD8+ than CD4+ T cells. Both CD4+ and CD8+ T cell populations in blood had undergone clonal expansion by week 6 at 0.1 to 3.0 mg/kg.

Comment on this clone: The antigen is unknown.

CDR3 length: 14 residues. The germline V gene has CDR1 SGDLS and CDR2 YYNGEE. The ends were cut back, 4 bases at V and 5 bases at J, with 15 bases in the middle. TCRdb keeps only in-frame clones here, not all; method: immunoSEQ multiplex PCR. The sample includes about 120,000 clones, 85% to 90% of them seen just once. Drawing of blood for sampling happened at baseline, at cycle 4 day 1, and at cycle 7 day 1. The J gene is TRBJ1-2, the V gene TRBV9, with a possible D match to TRBD1 (6 bases). The sample in question was CD4+ or CD8+ T cells sorted from blood, obtained in a trial of the OX40 agonist ivuxolimab. The receptor's source is an adult with an advanced solid tumor such as melanoma, head and neck, liver or kidney cancer. CDR3 bases: TGTGCCAGCAGCCCAGGGACACCTTTTTATGGCTACACCTTC. Protein: CASSPGTPFYGYTF.